This T cell receptor (beta chain) derives from a study of blood T cell repertoires in COVID-19. Looking at the study overall: The United States, Italy and Spain supplied acute and convalescent COVID-19 samples. PBMCs, B-cell-depleted T cells, or T cells were the source of the cDNA or gDNA that made up the material.

Original processing notes: Estimated nucleated cell counts came from reference gene primer amplification. Libraries were prepared by immunoSEQ multiplex PCR; TCRdb keeps only in-frame clonotypes and omits some of them. D and trimming come from the DNA, and the V and J calls and clone size come from that table. The profile shows approximately 120,000 clones, around 78% of them singletons. The CDR3 has 15 amino acids. The germline gives CDR1 KGHSH, CDR2 LQKENI. The V segment lost 4 bases and the J segment 3 bases; nucleotides outside the gene matches: 5. The chain uses TRBV18 and TRBJ2-1; 8 nucleotides align to TRBD2. This clonotype was obtained from a woman aged 60 to 75 with acute or convalescent COVID-19. Input material: peripheral blood. The CDR3 nucleotides read TGTGCCAGCTCACTACCCGGGACTAGCTACAATGAGCAGTTCTTC. This codes for CASSLPGTSYNEQFF.